This T cell receptor (beta chain) comes out of a study of post-analysis software for immune sequencing data. Findings and caveats of the study: A handful of TRBV segments, including TRBV5-6, TRBV5-1 and TRBV20-1, were more frequent in patients than controls. Controls showed significantly higher normalized Chao1 diversity than did multiple sclerosis patients.

The TCR beta cDNA libraries contained unique molecular identifiers. TCRdb analysed the PCR reads with MiXCR anew, one entry per CDR3 protein. The sample shows about 200,000 distinct CDR3 sequences, approximately 29% of them seen only once. Trimming cost V 3 bases and J 1 base, with 9 bases left between them. The CDR3 is 14 residues long. Germline CDR1 MNHEY, CDR2 SMNVEV (reference sequence). To note about this clonotype: What it binds is not known.

The rearrangement links TRBV27 to TRBJ1-1; tentatively, D is TRBD1 (5 bases). This sequence originates from a girl aged 2 to 17 with multiple sclerosis. Sequences were obtained from blood. The chain's CDR3 is CASSFRQPNTEAFF. The DNA of the CDR3 is TGTGCCAGCAGTTTCAGACAGCCGAACACTGAAGCTTTCTTT.